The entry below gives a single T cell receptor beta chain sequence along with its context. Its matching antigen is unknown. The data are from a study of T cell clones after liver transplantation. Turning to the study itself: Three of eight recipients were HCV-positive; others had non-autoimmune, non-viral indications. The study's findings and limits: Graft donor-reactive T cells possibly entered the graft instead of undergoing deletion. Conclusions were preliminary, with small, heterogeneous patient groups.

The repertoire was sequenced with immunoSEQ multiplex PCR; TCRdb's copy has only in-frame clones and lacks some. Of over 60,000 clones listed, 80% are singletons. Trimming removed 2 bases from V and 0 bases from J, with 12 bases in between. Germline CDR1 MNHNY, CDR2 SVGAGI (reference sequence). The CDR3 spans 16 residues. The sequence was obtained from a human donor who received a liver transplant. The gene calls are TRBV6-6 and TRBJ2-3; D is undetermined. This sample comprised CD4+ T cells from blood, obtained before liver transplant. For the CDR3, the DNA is TGTGCCAGCAGTTACGGGCCACTGGCTAGCACAGATACGCAGTATTTT. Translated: CASSYGPLASTDTQYF.